Reported below is one T cell receptor (beta chain). Its antigen is undetermined. TCRdb re-derived calls from the 5' RACE reads in MiXCR, one entry per CDR3 protein. The table records some 320,000 distinct CDR3 sequences, roughly 8.7% of them present only once. This specimen comes from a study of T cells after yellow fever vaccination. Regarding the study as a whole: Reappearance after the booster was observed for most primary-vaccination clones (about 95% CD4, over 70% CD8). Contaminants from the bulk population, in the form of abundant clonotypes, could be found in FACS-sorted repertoires.

Germline V gives CDR1 MGHRA, CDR2 YSYEKL. The CDR3 is 16 amino acids. Trimming took 5 bases from V and 0 from J, leaving 15 bases between them. This sequence was found in a man between 18 and 29 years old who received the YFV17D yellow fever vaccine. The V gene is TRBV4-1, the J gene TRBJ2-3; the D gene is possibly TRBD2 (5 bases). The sample in question was PBMCs, obtained on the day of the first yellow fever vaccination. The CDR3 spells CASSENGKRSTDTQYF. The CDR3 DNA sequence: TGCGCCAGCAGCGAAAACGGAAAGCGGAGCACAGATACGCAGTATTTT.